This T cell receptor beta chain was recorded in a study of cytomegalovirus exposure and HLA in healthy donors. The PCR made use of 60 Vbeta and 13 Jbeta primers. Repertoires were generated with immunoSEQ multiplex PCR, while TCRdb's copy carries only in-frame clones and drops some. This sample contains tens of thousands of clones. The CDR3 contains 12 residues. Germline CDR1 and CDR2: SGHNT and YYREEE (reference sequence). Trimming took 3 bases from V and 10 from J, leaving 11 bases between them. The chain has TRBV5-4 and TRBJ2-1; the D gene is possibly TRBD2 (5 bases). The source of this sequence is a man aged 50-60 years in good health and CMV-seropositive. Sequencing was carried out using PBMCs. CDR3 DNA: TGTGCCAGCAGCTCCCCTAGCAGGGAGCAGTTCTTC. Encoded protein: CASSSPSREQFF. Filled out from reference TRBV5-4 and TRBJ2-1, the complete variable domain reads ETGVTQSPTHLIKTRGQQVTLRCSSQSGHNTVSWYQQALGQGPQFIFQYYREEENGRGNFPPRFSGLQFPNYSSELNVNALELDDSALYLCASSSPSREQFFGPGTRLTVL.